This passage covers 9 T cell receptor beta chains from one sample sequenced in a study of PD-1 blockade in mismatch repair-deficient tumors. Libraries were prepared by immunoSEQ multiplex PCR; TCRdb keeps only in-frame clonotypes and omits some of them. Altogether 90,000 to 130,000 clones are present, 70% to 80% being singletons, with the ten largest covering approximately 4.7%. The source material was peripheral blood, sampled 60 weeks after starting pembrolizumab. These receptors came from an adult with mismatch repair-deficient cancer.

This chain links TRBV6-1 with TRBJ1-4, with D possibly matching TRBD1 (5 bases). The germline CDR1 and CDR2 sequences are MNHNS and SASEGT. This CDR3 region has 13 residues. The V gene lost 7 bases and the J gene lost 3 bases, with 9 bases spanning the gap. The CDR3 sequence is CASTGVANEKLFF. The CDR3 DNA is TGTGCCAGCACGGGGGTGGCTAATGAAAAACTGTTTTTT.

The J gene is TRBJ2-6, the V gene TRBV6-1; D is undetermined. The CDR3 length is 17 residues. V was clipped by 4 bases and J by 1 base, with 14 bases between them. Looked up from germline, CDR1 is MNHNS and CDR2 is SASEGT. The CDR3 sequence: CASSAAGPTSGANVLTF. In DNA, the CDR3 is TGTGCCAGCAGTGCTGCTGGCCCGACATCTGGGGCCAACGTCCTGACTTTC.

The chain recombines TRBV7-9 with TRBJ1-1; perhaps TRBD1 as D (6 bases). The ends were cut back, 2 bases at V and 3 bases at J, with 16 bases in the middle. The germline CDR1 and CDR2 sequences are SEHNR and FQNEAQ (reference sequence). The CDR3 is 16 amino acids. This CDR3 is CASSLPLGRGDTEAFF. Written as DNA, the CDR3 is TGTGCCAGCAGCTTACCCCTGGGCAGGGGCGACACTGAAGCTTTCTTT.

This clone was detected a few times. The CDR3 bases are TGCGCCAGCAGGAAAGAGGCTAGCTGGGCCTACGAGCAGTACTTC. Amino acid sequence: CASRKEASWAYEQYF. The chain has TRBV10-1 and TRBJ2-7, with D perhaps matching TRBD2 (5 bases). CDR1 and CDR2 (germline): WNHNN, SYGVQD (reference sequence). The CDR3 loop spans 15 amino acids. V was cut by 6 bases and J by 2 bases, with 17 bases left in between.

The chain recombines TRBV27 with TRBJ2-4, with D perhaps matching TRBD1 (6 bases). V was shortened by 6 bases and J by 0 bases, with 12 bases between the two germline ends. The CDR3 consists of 15 residues. CDR1 and CDR2 (germline): MNHEY, SMNVEV (reference sequence). CDR3 nucleotides: TGTGCCAGCAGCACACAGGGCCTAGCCAAAAACATTCAGTACTTC. It encodes CASSTQGLAKNIQYF.

Many counts were recorded for this clone. V usage is TRBV10-3 and J usage is TRBJ2-7; 10 nucleotides agree with TRBD1. Germline values: CDR1 ENHRY, CDR2 SYGVKD. The CDR3 runs 14 residues. Losses at the gene ends were 3 bases for V and 4 bases for J; bases not matched to a gene: 3. The CDR3 protein is CAISDGQGGYEQYF. As DNA, the CDR3 is TGTGCCATCAGTGACGGACAGGGGGGTTACGAGCAGTACTTC.

This sequence joins TRBV7-2 and TRBJ2-1, with 8 bases matching TRBD2. Germline CDR1 SGHTA, CDR2 FQGNSA. The junction had 15 bases not matched to a gene; V was cut back by 4 bases and J by 7 bases. This CDR3 has 17 amino acids. The CDR3 sequence: CASSSRTSPWRENEQFF. The CDR3 coding sequence is TGTGCCAGCAGCTCTAGGACTAGCCCCTGGCGGGAGAATGAGCAGTTCTTC.

CDR3: CASAERAPNTEAFF. CDR3 coding DNA: TGTGCCAGCGCTGAGCGGGCTCCGAACACTGAAGCTTTCTTT. V and J are TRBV6-5 and TRBJ1-1; the D is unclear. CDR1 MNHEY and CDR2 SVGAGI come from the germline V gene. CDR3 length: 14 amino acids. V was clipped by 8 bases and J by 1 base, with 14 bases between them.

The chain is built from TRBV11-3 and TRBJ1-3; D ambiguous. V was shortened by 1 base and J by 0 bases, with 10 bases between the two germline ends. The CDR3 loop spans 16 amino acids. Per the germline V gene, CDR1 is SGHNT and CDR2 is YENEEA. The CDR3 nucleotides read TGTGCCAGCAGCTTAGGCCCGGGTAACTCTGGAAACACCATATATTTT. It encodes CASSLGPGNSGNTIYF.